This is a list of T cell receptor beta chains from one sample in a study of PD-1 blockade in classical Hodgkin lymphoma. Data came from immunoSEQ multiplex PCR; TCRdb stores just in-frame clones and leaves some out. The repertoire consists of around 90,000 clones, with roughly 78% occurring once and the leading ten covering about a tenth. The sample here was peripheral blood mononuclear cells (PBMCs), taken before the fourth cycle of nivolumab. These receptors originate from a human donor with classical Hodgkin lymphoma. CDR3s include the opening cysteine and the closing phenylalanine or tryptophan.

cdr3_aa,v_call,j_call
CATSTTNNQPQHF,TRBV15,TRBJ1-5
CASSSTGGYGYTF,TRBV5-5,TRBJ1-2
CASSFWNSWTTNEKLFF,TRBV7-9,TRBJ1-4
CASSFGQGQETQYF,TRBV5-1,TRBJ2-5
CASRVGPGNTDTQYF,TRBV11-2,TRBJ2-3
CASSAGGGPQETQYF,TRBV6-1,TRBJ2-5
CASRAALSSYEQYF,TRBV19,TRBJ2-7
CASSQDGAARYF,TRBV4-1,TRBJ2-7
CASSQDIGRGGPHNEQFF,TRBV4-2,TRBJ2-1
CASSFLHEQFF,TRBV27,TRBJ2-1
CASSQVFLGGSQYF,TRBV4-2,TRBJ2-7
CASSLGNSPLHF,TRBV7-2,TRBJ1-6
CASSRGLGYYGYTF,TRBV28,TRBJ1-2
CASSHIDRGLDIYGYTF,TRBV4-3,TRBJ1-2
CASNTGSPSSNEQFF,TRBV5-1,TRBJ2-1
CASSPGTFENTIYF,TRBV5-1,TRBJ1-3
CASAGFSYNSPLHF,TRBV2,TRBJ1-6
CASSRTASYEQYF,TRBV6-1,TRBJ2-7
CASGLRAGAIPYEQYF,TRBV12-5,TRBJ2-7
CAITGGGELFF,TRBV10-3,TRBJ2-2
CASSEYPVQANYGYTF,TRBV25-1,TRBJ1-2
CAWSVGLGTEAFF,TRBV30,TRBJ1-1
CASSLSGRETQYF,TRBV27,TRBJ2-5